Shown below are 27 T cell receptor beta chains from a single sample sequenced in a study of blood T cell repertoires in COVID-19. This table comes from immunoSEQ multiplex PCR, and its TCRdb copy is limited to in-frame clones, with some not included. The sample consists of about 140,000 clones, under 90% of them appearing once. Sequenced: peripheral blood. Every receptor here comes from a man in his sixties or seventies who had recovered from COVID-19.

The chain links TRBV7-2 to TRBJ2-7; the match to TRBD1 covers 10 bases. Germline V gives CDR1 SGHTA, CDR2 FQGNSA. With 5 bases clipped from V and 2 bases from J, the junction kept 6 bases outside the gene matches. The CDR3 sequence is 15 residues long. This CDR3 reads CASSLRDRGAYEQYF. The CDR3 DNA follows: TGTGCCAGCAGCCTACGGGACAGGGGAGCCTACGAGCAGTACTTC.

The CDR3 loop reads CSVARLAGGRVEQYF. DNA for the CDR3: TGCAGCGTCGCTCGACTAGCGGGAGGTAGAGTCGAGCAGTACTTC. The chain couples TRBV29-1 to TRBJ2-7, with 13 nucleotides matching TRBD2. Germline V CDR1 and CDR2: SQVTM, ANQGSEA. With 6 bases clipped from V and 6 bases from J, the junction kept 11 bases outside the gene matches. The CDR3 length is 15 residues.

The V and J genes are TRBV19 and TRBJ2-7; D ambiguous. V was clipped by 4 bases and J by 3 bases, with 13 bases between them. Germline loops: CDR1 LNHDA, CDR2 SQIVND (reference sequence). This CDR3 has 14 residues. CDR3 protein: CASSNRYTDYEQYF. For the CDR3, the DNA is TGTGCCAGTAGTAACCGATACACAGACTACGAGCAGTACTTC.

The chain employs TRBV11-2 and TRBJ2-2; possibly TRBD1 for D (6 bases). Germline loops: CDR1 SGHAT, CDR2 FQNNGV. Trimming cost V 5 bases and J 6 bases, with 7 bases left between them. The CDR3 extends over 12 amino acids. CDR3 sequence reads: CASSQGPGELFF. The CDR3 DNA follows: TGTGCCAGCAGCCAGGGGCCCGGGGAGCTGTTTTTT.

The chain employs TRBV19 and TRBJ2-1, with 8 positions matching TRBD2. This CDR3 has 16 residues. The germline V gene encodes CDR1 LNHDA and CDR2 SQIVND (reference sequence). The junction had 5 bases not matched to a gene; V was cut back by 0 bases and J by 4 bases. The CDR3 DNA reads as TGTGCCAGTAGTATAGATCAGCGGGAGTTTTACAATGAGCAGTTCTTC. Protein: CASSIDQREFYNEQFF.

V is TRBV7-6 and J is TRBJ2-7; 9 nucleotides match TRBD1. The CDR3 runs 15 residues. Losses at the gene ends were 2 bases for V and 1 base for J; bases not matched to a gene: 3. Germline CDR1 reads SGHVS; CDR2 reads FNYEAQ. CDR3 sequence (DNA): TGTGCCAGCAGCTTAAGGGGACAGGGATCCTACGAGCAGTACTTC. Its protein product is CASSLRGQGSYEQYF.

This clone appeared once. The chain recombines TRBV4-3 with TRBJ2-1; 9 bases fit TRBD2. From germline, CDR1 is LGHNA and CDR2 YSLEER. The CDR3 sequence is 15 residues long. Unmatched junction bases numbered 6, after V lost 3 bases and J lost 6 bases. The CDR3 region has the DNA TGCGCCAGCAGCCAGACTAGCGGAAAACCCAATGAGCAGTTCTTC. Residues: CASSQTSGKPNEQFF.

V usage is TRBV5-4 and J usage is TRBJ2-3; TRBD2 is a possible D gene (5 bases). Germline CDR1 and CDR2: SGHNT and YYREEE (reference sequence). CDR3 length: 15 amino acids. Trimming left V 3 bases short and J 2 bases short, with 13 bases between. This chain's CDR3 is CASSSYLTNTDTQYF. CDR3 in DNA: TGTGCCAGCAGCTCCTACCTGACTAACACAGATACGCAGTATTTT.

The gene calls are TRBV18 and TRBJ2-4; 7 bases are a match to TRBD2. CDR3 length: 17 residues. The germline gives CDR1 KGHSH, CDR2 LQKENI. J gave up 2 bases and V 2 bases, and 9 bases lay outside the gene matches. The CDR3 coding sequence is TGTGCCAGCTCACCAGGGACCCTCGGGGGGACCAAAAACATTCAGTACTTC. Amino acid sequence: CASSPGTLGGTKNIQYF.

The CDR3 spells CASSSLGLAGIVPDTQYF. CDR3 coding DNA: TGTGCCAGCAGCTCCCTGGGACTAGCGGGAATTGTTCCGGATACGCAGTATTTT. V is TRBV13 and J is TRBJ2-3; 13 positions match TRBD2. This CDR3 has 18 residues. Germline V gives CDR1 PRHDT, CDR2 FYEKMQ (reference sequence). V trimming: 4 bases; J trimming: 6 bases; junction bases outside the gene matches: 13.

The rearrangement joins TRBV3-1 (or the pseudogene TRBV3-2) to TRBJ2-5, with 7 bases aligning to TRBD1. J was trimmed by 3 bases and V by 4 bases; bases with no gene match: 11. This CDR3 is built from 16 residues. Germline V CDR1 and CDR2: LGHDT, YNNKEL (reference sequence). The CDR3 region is CASSPRLTGKKETQYF. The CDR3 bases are TGTGCCAGCAGCCCTCGATTGACAGGGAAGAAAGAGACCCAGTACTTC.

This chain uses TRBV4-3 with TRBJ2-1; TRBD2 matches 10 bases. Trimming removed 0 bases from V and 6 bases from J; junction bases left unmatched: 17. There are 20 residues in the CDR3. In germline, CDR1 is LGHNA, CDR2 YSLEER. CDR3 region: CASSQDLTGATSGVLNEQFF. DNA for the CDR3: TGCGCCAGCAGCCAAGATCTCACAGGGGCCACTAGCGGGGTGCTCAATGAGCAGTTCTTC.

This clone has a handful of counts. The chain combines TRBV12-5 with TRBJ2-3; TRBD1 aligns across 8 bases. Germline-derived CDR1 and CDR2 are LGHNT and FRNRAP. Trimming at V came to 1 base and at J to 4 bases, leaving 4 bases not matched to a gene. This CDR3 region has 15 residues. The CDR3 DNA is TGTGCTAGTGGTTTGGGGGACAGGCAAGCAGATACGCAGTATTTT. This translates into CASGLGDRQADTQYF. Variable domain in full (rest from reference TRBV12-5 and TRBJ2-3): DARVTQTPRHKVTEMGQEVTMRCQPILGHNTVFWYRQTMMQGLELLAYFRNRAPLDDSGMPKDRFSAEMPDATLATLKIQPSEPRDSAVYFCASGLGDRQADTQYFGPGTRLTVL.

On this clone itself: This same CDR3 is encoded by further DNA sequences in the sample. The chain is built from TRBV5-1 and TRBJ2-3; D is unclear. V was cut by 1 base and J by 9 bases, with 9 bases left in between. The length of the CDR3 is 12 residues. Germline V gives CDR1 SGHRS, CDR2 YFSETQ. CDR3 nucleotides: TGCGCCAGCAGCTTGCCCGGAGACACGCAGTATTTT. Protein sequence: CASSLPGDTQYF.

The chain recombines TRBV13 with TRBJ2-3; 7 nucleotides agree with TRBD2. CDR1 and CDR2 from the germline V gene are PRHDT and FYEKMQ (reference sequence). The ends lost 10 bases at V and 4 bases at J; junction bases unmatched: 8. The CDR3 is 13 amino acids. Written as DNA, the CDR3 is TGTGCCACATCAGCGGGACGCCCAGATACGCAGTATTTT. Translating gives CATSAGRPDTQYF.

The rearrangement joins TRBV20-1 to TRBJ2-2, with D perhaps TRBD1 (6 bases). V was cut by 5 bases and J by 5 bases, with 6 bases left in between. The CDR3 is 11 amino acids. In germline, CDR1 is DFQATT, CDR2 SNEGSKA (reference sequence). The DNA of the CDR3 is TGCAGTGCTCAGGGGACCGGGGAGCTGTTTTTT. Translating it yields CSAQGTGELFF.

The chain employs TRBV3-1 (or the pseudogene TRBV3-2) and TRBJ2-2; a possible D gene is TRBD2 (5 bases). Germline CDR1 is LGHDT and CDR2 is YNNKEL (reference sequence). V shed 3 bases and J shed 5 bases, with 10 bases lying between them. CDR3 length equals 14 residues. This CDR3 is CASSQRGGTGELFF. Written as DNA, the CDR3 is TGTGCCAGCAGCCAGCGTGGCGGGACCGGGGAGCTGTTTTTT.

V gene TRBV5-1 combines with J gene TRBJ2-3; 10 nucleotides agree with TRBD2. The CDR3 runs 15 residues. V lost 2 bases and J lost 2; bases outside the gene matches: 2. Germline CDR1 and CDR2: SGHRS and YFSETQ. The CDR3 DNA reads TGCGCCAGCAGCTTCGGGACTAGCGACACAGATACGCAGTATTTT. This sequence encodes CASSFGTSDTDTQYF. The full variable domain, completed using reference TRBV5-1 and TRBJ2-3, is KAGVTQTPRYLIKTRGQQVTLSCSPISGHRSVSWYQQTPGQGLQFLFEYFSETQRNKGNFPGRFSGRQFSNSRSEMNVSTLELGDSALYLCASSFGTSDTDTQYFGPGTRLTVL.

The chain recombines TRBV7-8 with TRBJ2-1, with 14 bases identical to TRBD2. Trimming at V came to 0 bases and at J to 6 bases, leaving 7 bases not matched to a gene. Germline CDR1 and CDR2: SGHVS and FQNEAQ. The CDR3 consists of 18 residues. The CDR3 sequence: CASSLAFGTSGRGNEQFF. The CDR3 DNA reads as TGTGCCAGCAGCTTAGCTTTCGGGACTAGCGGGAGAGGCAATGAGCAGTTCTTC.

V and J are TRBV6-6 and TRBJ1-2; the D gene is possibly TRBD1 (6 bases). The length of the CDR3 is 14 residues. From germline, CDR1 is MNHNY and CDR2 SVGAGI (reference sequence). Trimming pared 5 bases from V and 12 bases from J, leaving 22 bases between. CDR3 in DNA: TGTGCCAGCAGTCCACCCGAACCAATTCAGGGGAACACCTTC. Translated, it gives CASSPPEPIQGNTF.

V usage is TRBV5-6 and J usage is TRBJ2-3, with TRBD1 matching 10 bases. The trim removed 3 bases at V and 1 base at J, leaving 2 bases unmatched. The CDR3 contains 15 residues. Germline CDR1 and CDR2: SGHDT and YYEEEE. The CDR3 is CASSSGQGRTDTQYF. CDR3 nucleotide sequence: TGTGCCAGCAGCTCGGGACAGGGGCGCACAGATACGCAGTATTTT.

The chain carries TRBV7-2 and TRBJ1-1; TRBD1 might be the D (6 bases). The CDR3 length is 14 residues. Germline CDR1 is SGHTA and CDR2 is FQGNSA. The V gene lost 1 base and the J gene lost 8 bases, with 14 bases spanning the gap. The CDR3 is CASSLVVRGKEAFF. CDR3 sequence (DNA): TGTGCCAGCAGCTTAGTCGTTAGGGGGAAAGAAGCTTTCTTT.

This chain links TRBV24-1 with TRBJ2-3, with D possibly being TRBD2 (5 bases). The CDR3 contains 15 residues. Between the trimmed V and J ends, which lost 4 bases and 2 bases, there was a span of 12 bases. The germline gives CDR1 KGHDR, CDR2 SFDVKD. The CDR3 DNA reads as TGTGCCACCAGTGAGTCCACTAGGGACACAGATACGCAGTATTTT. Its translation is CATSESTRDTDTQYF.

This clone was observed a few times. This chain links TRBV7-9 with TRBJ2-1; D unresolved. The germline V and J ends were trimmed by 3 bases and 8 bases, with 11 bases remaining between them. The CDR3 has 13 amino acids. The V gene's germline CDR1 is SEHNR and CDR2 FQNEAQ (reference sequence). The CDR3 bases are TGTGCCAGCAGCTTGAGAGGTGACGATGAGCAGTTCTTC. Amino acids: CASSLRGDDEQFF.

The CDR3 DNA follows: TGTGCCTGGAGTGGGATAGCGGGAGTGGGTTCGCAGTTCTTC. Protein product: CAWSGIAGVGSQFF. The V and J genes are TRBV30 and TRBJ2-1, with 9 bases that match TRBD2. The CDR3 is 14 residues long. The V gene's germline CDR1 is GTSNPN and CDR2 SVGIG (reference sequence). The junction had 10 bases not matched to a gene; V was cut back by 1 base and J by 12 bases.

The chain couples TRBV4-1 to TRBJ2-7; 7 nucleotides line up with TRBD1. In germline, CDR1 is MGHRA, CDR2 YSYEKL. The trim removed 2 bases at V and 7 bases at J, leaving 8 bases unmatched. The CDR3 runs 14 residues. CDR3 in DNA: TGCGCCAGCAGCCAACCGGGACAGCTAGAAGAGCAGTACTTC. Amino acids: CASSQPGQLEEQYF.

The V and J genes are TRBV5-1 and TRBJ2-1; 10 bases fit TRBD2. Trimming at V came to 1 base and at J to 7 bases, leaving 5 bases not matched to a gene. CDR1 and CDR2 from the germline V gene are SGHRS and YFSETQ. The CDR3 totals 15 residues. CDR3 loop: CASSLYVAGGNEQFF. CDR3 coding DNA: TGCGCCAGCAGCTTGTATGTAGCGGGGGGTAATGAGCAGTTCTTC.